This record looks at one TCR beta chain sequence and its context. Its antigen target is currently unknown. A read error is possible here, since a much larger clone lies one base away. From V the trimming removes 3 bases and from J it removes 4 bases, while the gene matches leave 6 bases of the junction unaccounted for. Via the germline V gene (reference sequence), CDR1 is DFQATT and CDR2 SNEGSKA. The CDR3 contains 14 residues, cysteine and phenylalanine counted. Of all the DNA, just the CDR3 is kept, 42 bases in frame from base 1. These data belong to a study of blood T cells in healthy people across ages (dated by TCRdb to 2013 to 2016). Notes on the research overall: Template switching captured roughly one uniquely barcoded TCR beta cDNA molecule per two T cells in model experiments. Donors of different ages were randomly distributed across sequencing lanes to avoid experimental bias. Four age groups were formed from the donors: young (average approximately 17 years), middle-aged (approximately 40), aged (about 62) and long-lived (about 80). To track age-related changes in TCR beta repertoire diversity, the study relied on deep sequencing normalized with unique cDNA molecular identifiers. For two donors (one aged 18 to 30 and one aged 80 or older), the study analyzed two additional independent replicas of 1 million unique cDNA reads from the same blood draw.

Overall study results and their limits: Donor CMV infection status was unknown, potentially confounding age-related changes in expanded clonotypes. Since profiling was done on bulk unsorted PBMCs, naive and antigen-experienced compartments could not be conclusively compared. A strong correlation was found between observed TCR beta diversity and the percentage of naive T cells measured by flow cytometry. Observed TCR beta diversity per million T cells fell roughly linearly with age, and a significant reduction was already apparent by age around 40. Compared with the aged group, the long-lived group had more naive CD4+ T cells, fewer expanded clones and increased TCR diversity, a pattern suggesting age selection. Estimates of total diversity based on one million sequenced T cells were regarded as lower bounds and as underestimates.

The method was 5' RACE. For sequencing, an Illumina HiSeq 2500 was employed. A second about 6 to 11 cycle PCR used a sample-barcoded 5' primer and a J-beta primer mix. Each TCR beta cDNA molecule received a unique molecular identifier from a template-switch 5' adaptor carrying 12 random nucleotides. Each sample yielded at least 2.5 million CDR3-containing paired-end reads. First-strand cDNA was synthesized from all RNA with the Mint cDNA synthesis kit, primed by a TRBC-specific oligonucleotide. After uracil-DNA glycosylase treatment, a first 18-cycle PCR used universal primers M1SS and BC2_uni_R on all cDNA. The paper's processing steps were these. Each sample was normalized by randomly selecting 1 million high-quality reads, each carrying a distinct molecular identifier. Reads sharing molecular identifiers were discarded rather than binned into consensus sequences. CDR3 identification, clonotype clustering and error correction used MiTCR with a Q25 quality threshold and the strictest error-elimination algorithm. A nonparametric unseen species model with Euler transformation was used to estimate a lower bound on total TCR beta diversity. Using fastp trimming at Q25 and MiXCR clonotype assembly, TCRdb reanalyzed the public sequencing data and kept in-frame beta chains. All rows with the same CDR3 protein become a single entry with the most common DNA and genes. These V and J calls are TCRdb output, not the study's own analysis. The sample profile shows 790,000 or so distinct CDR3 sequences; less than 60% of them were found once. The ten largest make up around 18% of the sample.

Systemically healthy Caucasian individuals from Russia, around 38 in total and aged about 6 to 95 years, were included as donors. About 10 milliliters of peripheral blood were drawn from each donor into EDTA-treated Vacutainer tubes. Ficoll-Paque density-gradient centrifugation was used to isolate PBMCs, with at least 6 million per sample. Total RNA, at least 5 micrograms per sample, was extracted from PBMCs with Trizol reagent. The percentages of naive CD45RAhigh/CD27high T cells were determined by flow cytometry on a PBMC aliquot from every donor. The V gene is TRBV20-1 and the J gene is TRBJ2-3; 8 central bases correspond to TRBD2. This receptor was obtained from a man at least 80 years old in good health. The sample comprised blood. CDR3 sequence: CSARAAGVADTQYF. The DNA sequence is as follows: TGCAGTGCTAGGGCAGCGGGGGTCGCAGATACGCAGTATTTT.